The 20 T cell receptor beta chains in this list originate from one sample, sequenced in a study of tumour-infiltrating T cells in Burkitt lymphoma. Assay: immunoSEQ multiplex PCR; the TCRdb copy retains only in-frame clones and omits some. The sample has thousands of clones, more than 70% seen once. Sequencing input: tumor tissue. Source of these receptors: a human donor with Burkitt lymphoma.

The chain couples TRBV5-5 to TRBJ1-1; no firm D call. CDR1 is SGHKS, CDR2 YYEKEE, per germline (reference sequence). The V end lost 1 base, the J end lost 1 base, and 8 bases lay between the germline ends. The CDR3 contains 14 residues. CDR3 DNA: TGTGCCAGCAGCTTGCATGGGTCGAACACTGAAGCTTTCTTT. Amino acid sequence: CASSLHGSNTEAFF.

This rearrangement joins TRBV18 to TRBJ2-5; D gene unclear. Looked up from germline, CDR1 is KGHSH and CDR2 is LQKENI. This CDR3 is 13 amino acids long. Trimming took off 3 bases at V and 4 bases at J, with 9 bases between the two ends. CDR3 sequence (DNA): TGTGCCAGCTCACCTTCCTGGGGAGAGACCCAGTACTTC. As protein: CASSPSWGETQYF.

This clone was detected only once. CDR3 nucleotide sequence: TGTGCCAGTAGTCCCCCCCGACAGGCCTACACCTTC. It encodes CASSPPRQAYTF. This sequence joins TRBV19 and TRBJ1-2; tentatively, D is TRBD1 (6 bases). Germline V gene lookup returns CDR1 LNHDA and CDR2 SQIVND (reference sequence). V was pared by 5 bases and J by 10 bases, with 14 bases between. The CDR3 runs 12 residues.

The rearrangement uses TRBV30 and TRBJ1-6; D unclear. V was trimmed by 5 bases and J by 7 bases, leaving 15 bases between them. The CDR3 length is 14 residues. Germline-derived CDR1 and CDR2 are GTSNPN and SVGIG (reference sequence). As DNA, the CDR3 is TGTGCCTGGTCCCCCCGGGGAGGGAATTCACCCCTCCACTTT. Residues: CAWSPRGGNSPLHF. The full variable domain, rest sourced from reference TRBV30 and TRBJ1-6, is SQTIHQWPATLVQPVGSPLSLECTVEGTSNPNLYWYRQAAGRGLQLLFYSVGIGQISSEVPQNLSASRPQDRQFILSSKKLLLSDSGFYLCAWSPRGGNSPLHFGNGTRLTVT.

J is TRBJ1-1 and V is TRBV6-5; the D gene is possibly TRBD1 (6 bases). The V end was cut by 2 bases, the J end by 4 bases, with 14 bases between. This CDR3 contains 15 residues. Germline assignment: CDR1 MNHEY and CDR2 SVGAGI. Here the CDR3 DNA reads TGTGCCAGCAGTTACCCGAGGCGGGGGCTCACTGAAGCTTTCTTT. As protein: CASSYPRRGLTEAFF.

The chain joins TRBV6-1 to TRBJ1-6, with D perhaps matching TRBD1 (5 bases). This CDR3 region has 15 residues. The V and J ends lost 3 bases and 9 bases respectively, with 15 bases between them. Germline CDR1 is MNHNS and CDR2 is SASEGT. CDR3 bases: TGTGCCAGCAGTGAGGGGCCCATTTCAAGTTCACCCCTCCACTTT. It encodes CASSEGPISSSPLHF.

V gene TRBV5-1 combines with J gene TRBJ1-1; no firm D call. V lost 1 base, J lost 6 bases, and 7 bases lay in between. From germline, CDR1 is SGHRS and CDR2 YFSETQ. The CDR3 sequence is 12 residues long. The CDR3 region is CASSLQGSEAFF. In DNA form, the CDR3 reads TGCGCCAGCAGCTTGCAAGGTTCTGAAGCTTTCTTT.

The chain combines TRBV7-6 with TRBJ2-2; the D gene is possibly TRBD2 (6 bases). This CDR3 spans 13 amino acids. Trimming pared 5 bases from V and 5 bases from J, leaving 9 bases between. Germline CDR1 reads SGHVS; CDR2 reads FNYEAQ. CDR3 nucleotide sequence: TGTGCCAGCAGCCGGCTAGCGACCGGGGAGCTGTTTTTT. Translating gives CASSRLATGELFF.

This chain uses TRBV2 with TRBJ1-1, with 9 positions matching TRBD1. CDR3 length: 14 residues. From germline, CDR1 is SNHLY and CDR2 FYNNEI. V dropped 4 bases and J dropped 9; count of bases not matched to a gene: 9. CDR3 DNA sequence: TGTGCCAGCAGTGCCCTAAGGGACAGGGCCCAAGCTTTCTTT. This gives the protein CASSALRDRAQAFF. Variable domain in full (rest from reference TRBV2 and TRBJ1-1): EPEVTQTPSHQVTQMGQEVILRCVPISNHLYFYWYRQILGQKVEFLVSFYNNEISEKSEIFDDQFSVERPDGSNFTLKIRSTKLEDSAMYFCASSALRDRAQAFFGQGTRLTVV.

This clone was observed a handful of times. The chain carries TRBV29-1 and TRBJ2-7, with D perhaps matching TRBD2 (5 bases). The CDR3 is made up of 12 amino acids. Germline-derived CDR1 and CDR2 are SQVTM and ANQGSEA. V was clipped by 7 bases and J by 2 bases, with 12 bases between them. The CDR3 protein is CSAGLAAYEQYF. CDR3 in DNA: TGCAGCGCCGGTCTAGCAGCCTACGAGCAGTACTTC.

This clone was seen a handful of times. Other nucleotide sequences from this sample produce the same CDR3. V usage is TRBV29-1 and J usage is TRBJ2-5; the match to TRBD2 covers 9 bases. The CDR3 length is 14 residues. Unmatched junction bases numbered 6, after V lost 6 bases and J lost 1 base. Germline CDR1 SQVTM, CDR2 ANQGSEA. CDR3 region: CSVLRTSVQETQYF. As DNA, the CDR3 is TGCAGCGTCCTCCGGACTAGCGTCCAAGAGACCCAGTACTTC.

The J gene is TRBJ1-1, the V gene TRBV27, with unresolved D. V gave up 8 bases and J gave up 5 bases, with 18 bases separating them. Germline lookup yields CDR1 MNHEY and CDR2 SMNVEV (reference sequence). The CDR3 spans 14 residues. The CDR3 DNA sequence: TGTGCCAGCTCAGACGGCCTACAACTTACTGAAGCTTTCTTT. Amino acid sequence: CASSDGLQLTEAFF.

The rearrangement links TRBV30 to TRBJ1-4; D ambiguous. Germline CDR1 GTSNPN, CDR2 SVGIG (reference sequence). The CDR3 spans 12 residues. V lost 0 bases and J 7 bases, leaving 6 bases between the germline ends. CDR3 DNA sequence: TGTGCCTGGAGTGTACGGACTGAAAAACTGTTTTTT. Encoded protein: CAWSVRTEKLFF.

The chain joins TRBV27 to TRBJ2-1; D is uncertain. Trimming removed 7 bases at V and 3 bases at J, with 16 bases between. CDR3 length: 15 amino acids. The germline V gene has CDR1 MNHEY and CDR2 SMNVEV (reference sequence). Written as DNA, the CDR3 is TGTGCCAGCAACGGGTTATACGCGAACTACAATGAGCAGTTCTTC. Its translation: CASNGLYANYNEQFF.

The genes are TRBV6-1 and TRBJ1-1; D uncertain. Germline CDR1 reads MNHNS; CDR2 reads SASEGT. V gave up 4 bases and J gave up 4 bases, with 10 bases separating them. The CDR3 is made up of 13 amino acids. CDR3 nucleotide sequence: TGTGCCAGCAGTGTGAAGGGTGGCACTGAAGCTTTCTTT. Translating it yields CASSVKGGTEAFF.

The chain recombines TRBV5-4 with TRBJ2-3, with D hard to call. CDR3 length: 15 residues. The V gene lost 0 bases and the J gene lost 4 bases, with 12 bases spanning the gap. Germline lookup yields CDR1 SGHNT and CDR2 YYREEE (reference sequence). The chain's CDR3 is CASSLVTGGPDTQYF. CDR3 in DNA: TGTGCCAGCAGCTTGGTTACGGGTGGCCCAGATACGCAGTATTTT.

The chain has TRBV15 and TRBJ1-4; D is uncertain. Deletions cut 5 bases from V and 0 bases from J, with 16 bases between. The length of the CDR3 is 17 residues. Germline CDR1 LNHNV, CDR2 YYDKDF (reference sequence). The CDR3 DNA reads as TGTGCCACCAGCCATCGTTTCGTGAGATCAACTAATGAAAAACTGTTTTTT. Its translation: CATSHRFVRSTNEKLFF. The full variable domain, in which reference TRBV15 and TRBJ1-4 provide the parts outside the CDR3, is DAMVIQNPRYQVTQFGKPVTLSCSQTLNHNVMYWYQQKSSQAPKLLFHYYDKDFNNEADTPDNFQSRRPNTSFCFLDIRSPGLGDTAMYLCATSHRFVRSTNEKLFFGSGTQLSVL.

The chain links TRBV19 to TRBJ1-1; 7 nucleotides line up with TRBD1. The germline gives CDR1 LNHDA, CDR2 SQIVND (reference sequence). J was trimmed by 2 bases and V by 5 bases; bases with no gene match: 8. The CDR3 length is 15 residues. In DNA, the CDR3 is TGTGCCAGTAGTGTCGGACAGGAGACTAACACTGAAGCTTTCTTT. This gives the protein CASSVGQETNTEAFF.

The rearrangement links TRBV11-2 to TRBJ1-2; weak D call: TRBD1 (6 bases). Germline V gives CDR1 SGHAT, CDR2 FQNNGV. CDR3 length: 13 residues. Trimming shortened V by 5 bases and J by 6 bases, and 13 bases separated the two germline ends. CDR3 region: CASSPTGGHGYTF. For the CDR3, the DNA is TGTGCCAGCAGCCCGACCGGGGGCCATGGCTACACCTTC. Using reference TRBV11-2 and TRBJ1-2 for the parts outside the CDR3, the full variable domain is EAGVAQSPRYKIIEKRQSVAFWCNPISGHATLYWYQQILGQGPKLLIQFQNNGVVDDSQLPKDRFSAERLKGVDSTLKIQPAKLEDSAVYLCASSPTGGHGYTFGSGTRLTVV.

The gene calls are TRBV6-5 and TRBJ2-3; 11 bases map to TRBD2. V dropped 1 base and J dropped 1; count of bases not matched to a gene: 1. The CDR3 is 16 amino acids. From germline, CDR1 is MNHEY and CDR2 SVGAGI. CDR3 DNA: TGTGCCAGCAGTTACTTAGCGGGAGGGGGCACAGATACGCAGTATTTT. It yields the protein CASSYLAGGGTDTQYF.